These T cell receptor beta chains were read from a single sample in a study of blood T cell repertoires in COVID-19. This table comes from immunoSEQ multiplex PCR, and its TCRdb copy is limited to in-frame clones, with some not included. The data show 150,000 to 200,000 clones, with 82% seen just once and 7.8% held by the top ten. Sequencing input: peripheral blood. Every receptor here comes from a woman aged 60-75 years with COVID-19, enrolled during active disease. Both conserved end residues are part of each CDR3. D genes are given only for firm matches. Expanded clones get a size class; other rows say once, few or many, or leave the size out.

>TRBJ1-1|15|TRBV27|.|.
CASSSFRAGHLEAFF
TGTGCCAGCAGTTCATTCCGGGCAGGGCACCTTGAAGCTTTCTTT
>TRBJ2-1|15|TRBV7-2|TRBD2|.
CASSTASGRASEQFF
TGTGCCAGCAGCACAGCTAGCGGGAGGGCCTCGGAGCAGTTCTTC
>TRBJ1-6|15|TRBV7-2|.|.
CASSTGQSRNSPLHF
TGTGCCAGCAGCACCGGACAGAGCCGAAATTCACCCCTCCACTTT
>TRBJ2-1|16|TRBV13|TRBD2|.
CASSLGRGGSYNEQFF
TGTGCCAGCAGCTTAGGGCGGGGGGGAAGTTACAATGAGCAGTTCTTC
>TRBJ1-1|13|TRBV6-5|TRBD1|.
CASSTGTGVLAFF
TGTGCCAGCAGTACTGGGACAGGGGTTTTGGCTTTCTTT
>TRBJ1-6|12|TRBV6-1|.|.
CASSEGRVPLHF
TGTGCCAGCAGTGAAGGGAGGGTGCCCCTCCACTTT
>TRBJ1-2|15|TRBV9|.|few
CASSVGGSFGGASTF
TGTGCCAGCAGCGTAGGAGGATCGTTCGGCGGGGCCTCCACCTTC
>TRBJ2-3|16|TRBV28|.|once
CASSPAGFYGTDTQYF
TGTGCCAGCAGTCCAGCAGGGTTCTATGGAACAGATACGCAGTATTTT
>TRBJ2-3|16|TRBV7-8|.|.
CASSLVSSGLTDTQYF
TGTGCCAGCAGCTTAGTATCCAGCGGACTCACAGATACGCAGTATTTT
>TRBJ1-3|17|TRBV3-1/TRBV3-2|TRBD1|.
CASSPRSRGGPGNTIYF
TGTGCCAGCAGCCCGAGAAGTCGAGGGGGCCCCGGAAACACCATATATTTT
>TRBJ1-3|15|TRBV11-2|TRBD1|.
CASSSTGSSGNTIYF
TGTGCCAGCAGCTCGACAGGGTCCTCTGGAAACACCATATATTTT
>TRBJ1-3|15|TRBV5-6|.|.
CASSLGQFSGNTIYF
TGTGCCAGCAGCTTGGGACAGTTCTCTGGAAACACCATATATTTT
>TRBJ1-4|15|TRBV3-1/TRBV3-2|TRBD1|.
CASSRRQGWDEKLFF
TGTGCCAGCAGCCGACGACAGGGATGGGATGAAAAACTGTTTTTT
>TRBJ1-4|14|TRBV4-2|.|few
CASCPRDTNEKLFF
TGTGCCAGCTGCCCCAGGGATACTAATGAAAAACTGTTTTTT
>TRBJ2-3|16|TRBV11-1|TRBD2|.
CASSSSGRAATDTQYF
TGTGCCAGCAGCTCGAGCGGGAGGGCCGCAACAGATACGCAGTATTTT
>TRBJ2-3|13|TRBV5-6|.|few
CASSLPESDTQYF
TGTGCCAGCAGCTTGCCAGAATCAGATACGCAGTATTTT
>TRBJ1-6|16|TRBV18|.|.
CASSPRAQNYNSPLHF
TGTGCCAGCTCACCGAGGGCACAGAACTATAATTCACCCCTCCACTTT
>TRBJ1-1|16|TRBV19|TRBD1|once
CASSENRGGLDTEAFF
TGTGCCAGTAGCGAAAACAGAGGGGGCTTAGACACTGAAGCTTTCTTT
>TRBJ1-2|13|TRBV11-2|.|few
CASSLRGSYGYTF
TGTGCCAGCAGCTTACGGGGAAGCTATGGCTACACCTTC
>TRBJ2-1|17|TRBV18|TRBD2|.
CASSRQPLAGSYNEQFF
TGTGCCAGCTCCCGCCAGCCGTTAGCGGGCTCCTACAATGAGCAGTTCTTC
>TRBJ2-1|16|TRBV4-3|TRBD2|.
CASSPNLAGEVNEQFF
TGCGCCAGCAGCCCCAACCTAGCGGGAGAGGTTAATGAGCAGTTCTTC
>TRBJ1-2|14|TRBV25-1|.|.
CASWEGTGFYGYTF
TGTGCCAGCTGGGAGGGGACGGGATTCTATGGCTACACCTTC
>TRBJ1-5|15|TRBV6-5|.|.
CASRGRGGLNQPQHF
TGTGCCAGCAGAGGGAGGGGGGGCCTCAATCAGCCCCAGCATTTT
>TRBJ2-3|16|TRBV28|.|.
CASSSGLFTSTDTQYF
TGTGCCAGCAGTTCTGGACTCTTTACTAGCACAGATACGCAGTATTTT
>TRBJ1-2|15|TRBV7-2|TRBD1|.
CASRHTDRVPYGYTF
TGTGCCAGCAGACACACCGACAGGGTCCCCTATGGCTACACCTTC
>TRBJ2-3|15|TRBV9|.|few
CASSKDPQVGDTQYF
TGTGCCAGCAGCAAAGACCCTCAGGTTGGAGATACGCAGTATTTT
>TRBJ2-3|16|TRBV7-2|TRBD2|.
CASSLRLAGGPDTQYF
TGTGCCAGCAGCTTGAGACTAGCGGGAGGGCCAGATACGCAGTATTTT
>TRBJ1-3|15|TRBV2|TRBD1|.
CASSQDRSSGNTIYF
TGTGCCAGCAGCCAGGACAGGAGCTCTGGAAACACCATATATTTT
>TRBJ2-5|16|TRBV4-2|TRBD2|.
CASSQDRAGGEETQYF
TGTGCCAGCAGCCAAGATAGAGCGGGAGGAGAAGAGACCCAGTACTTC
>TRBJ2-2|16|TRBV7-7|TRBD1|.
CASSLGGQITTGELFF
TGTGCTAGCAGCTTAGGGGGACAGATAACGACCGGGGAGCTGTTTTTT
>TRBJ2-5|16|TRBV5-1|TRBD1|.
CASSFGTGQFRETQYF
TGCGCCAGCAGCTTCGGGACAGGTCAGTTTCGAGAGACCCAGTACTTC
>TRBJ1-6|15|TRBV11-1|TRBD1|few
CASSLGQGFNSPLHF
TGTGCCAGCAGCCTCGGACAGGGCTTCAATTCACCCCTCCACTTT
>TRBJ2-2|13|TRBV28|.|.
CASSLSTSGELFF
TGTGCCAGCAGTTTGTCGACTAGCGGGGAGCTGTTTTTT
>TRBJ1-2|18|TRBV3-1/TRBV3-2|TRBD1|.
CASSPIGSQGRTQYGYTF
TGTGCCAGCAGCCCTATTGGGTCACAGGGGCGAACTCAGTATGGCTACACCTTC
>TRBJ2-7|16|TRBV18|TRBD1|once
CASSLATGLSSYEQYF
TGTGCCAGCTCACTCGCGACAGGGCTGAGCTCCTACGAGCAGTACTTC
>TRBJ1-1|13|TRBV5-4|.|.
CASSQTGNTEAFF
TGTGCCAGCAGCCAAACAGGGAACACTGAAGCTTTCTTT
>TRBJ1-1|13|TRBV5-1|.|.
CASSLDGDTEAFF
TGCGCCAGCAGCTTGGACGGGGACACTGAAGCTTTCTTT
>TRBJ1-1|15|TRBV5-1|.|few
CASSLVWRDYTEAFF
TGCGCCAGCAGCTTGGTTTGGAGGGATTACACTGAAGCTTTCTTT
>TRBJ2-7|12|TRBV30|TRBD1|.
CAWKQGTYEQYF
TGTGCCTGGAAACAGGGGACGTACGAGCAGTACTTC
>TRBJ2-1|17|TRBV4-3|.|.
CASSQAGGEALYNEQFF
TGCGCCAGCAGCCAAGCAGGCGGGGAGGCGTTATACAATGAGCAGTTCTTC
>TRBJ2-2|15|TRBV11-2|TRBD2|.
CASSLRGLATGELFF
TGTGCCAGCAGCTTGAGAGGACTAGCCACCGGGGAGCTGTTTTTT
>TRBJ2-7|16|TRBV18|TRBD1|.
CASSPWSLQGSGEQYF
TGTGCCAGCTCACCATGGTCGTTACAGGGGTCGGGCGAGCAGTACTTC
>TRBJ1-2|12|TRBV2|TRBD1|once
CASSAGGSGYTF
TGTGCCAGCAGTGCAGGGGGCAGCGGCTACACCTTC
>TRBJ2-2|18|TRBV9|.|few
CASSVASRGRVYTGELFF
TGTGCCAGCAGCGTAGCTAGCCGGGGAAGGGTGTACACCGGGGAGCTGTTTTTT
>TRBJ2-1|16|TRBV5-6|TRBD2|.
CASTSPGTSAIDEQFF
TGTGCCAGCACCTCCCCCGGGACTAGCGCGATAGATGAGCAGTTCTTC
>TRBJ2-2|17|TRBV25-1|TRBD1|.
CASSTQSGTGNTGELFF
TGTGCCAGCAGTACCCAATCAGGGACAGGCAACACCGGGGAGCTGTTTTTT
>TRBJ2-5|17|TRBV11-2|TRBD1|once
CASARGDRRPLQETQYF
TGTGCCAGCGCCCGTGGGGACAGAAGACCTTTACAAGAGACCCAGTACTTC
>TRBJ2-1|16|TRBV5-4|TRBD2|few
CASSSQLAGFYNEQFF
TGTGCCAGCAGCTCGCAACTAGCGGGGTTCTACAATGAGCAGTTCTTC
>TRBJ1-2|18|TRBV5-1|TRBD1|few
CASSLAPSGQGSGYGYTF
TGCGCCAGCAGCTTGGCCCCAAGCGGACAGGGGAGCGGCTATGGCTACACCTTC
>TRBJ2-3|15|TRBV18|.|.
CASSLRTDSTDTQYF
TGTGCCAGCTCACTTCGGACAGATAGCACAGATACGCAGTATTTT
>TRBJ2-1|15|TRBV10-1|TRBD1|.
CASSDSRRTGYEQFF
TGCGCCAGCAGTGATAGTCGGCGGACAGGGTATGAGCAGTTCTTC
>TRBJ1-3|16|TRBV9|.|.
CASSLTTGTLGNTIYF
TGTGCCAGCAGCCTGACTACCGGGACACTTGGAAACACCATATATTTT
>TRBJ1-6|15|TRBV6-5|TRBD1|.
CASRLGQGYNSPLHF
TGTGCCAGCAGGCTAGGACAGGGGTATAATTCACCCCTCCACTTT
>TRBJ1-6|16|TRBV6-2/TRBV6-3|.|.
CASSSTYGNRNSLLHF
TGTGCCAGCAGTTCTACCTACGGGAACCGAAATTCACTTCTCCACTTT
>TRBJ2-1|14|TRBV7-2|.|.
CASSLAVANNEQFF
TGTGCCAGCAGCTTAGCGGTGGCCAACAATGAGCAGTTCTTC
>TRBJ1-5|14|TRBV6-5|.|.
CASSSGKSNQPQHF
TGTGCCAGCAGTTCCGGGAAGAGCAATCAGCCCCAGCATTTT
>TRBJ2-5|16|TRBV7-2|TRBD2|.
CASSLAVSGRRETQYF
TGTGCCAGCAGCTTAGCGGTGAGCGGGAGGCGGGAGACCCAGTACTTC
>TRBJ1-4|14|TRBV7-9|TRBD1|.
CASSFKTGGEKLFF
TGTGCCAGCAGCTTCAAGACAGGGGGCGAAAAACTGTTTTTT
>TRBJ1-6|14|TRBV28|.|.
CASRPDRTYSPLHF
TGTGCCAGCAGACCAGACAGGACTTATTCACCCCTCCACTTT
>TRBJ1-3|15|TRBV3-1/TRBV3-2|.|few
CASSQQVGSGNTIYF
TGTGCCAGCAGCCAACAGGTTGGCTCTGGAAACACCATATATTTT